This T cell receptor (beta chain) was retrieved from a study of cytomegalovirus exposure and HLA in healthy donors (dated by TCRdb to 2017 to 2019). Broadly, across the study: An earlier analysis of under 600 of the donors reported about 250 Gb of sequence data and 117 million unique TCR beta sequences from about 179 million T cells. About 310 gigabases of sequencing data and tens of millions of unique TCR sequences were included in an early release covering about 620 HLA-typed donors. The genetic ancestry cluster associated with self-reported Caucasian donors included 81% of the roughly 390 genotyped donors. The study aimed to test whether signatures of past pathogen exposure could be identified by cataloging public T cell receptors. The T cell repertoires of under 700 subjects were profiled by immunosequencing and related to cytomegalovirus serostatus. Along with the approximately 700-subject first cohort, a separate validation cohort of more than 90 different subjects was used. High-throughput TCR immunosequencing, statistical association of individual TCRs with disease status, and machine learning were combined to predict cytomegalovirus infection status. To study patterns of TCR occurrence, a later analysis re-analyzed previously published TCR beta repertoires from around 700 donors and added high-resolution HLA genotyping. The later analysis used no new phenotypic data to find candidate immune exposures, relying instead on TCR beta sequences and their occurrence across donors. An earlier analysis of roughly 580 of the donors used high-throughput TCR beta sequencing to judge whether each TCR beta V gene segment behaved as functional or pseudogenic. Donor age, sex, ethnicity and CMV serostatus were collected together with the repertoire data. In a later genetic analysis, genome-wide SNP genotypes for about 55% of the roughly 700 donors were used, and that subset was treated as a discovery cohort. Every repertoire in the discovery cohort had been generated on one and the same sequencing platform. Class I and class II HLA loci were covered by the typing at four-digit resolution. Typing coverage differed by locus: A, B, C, DRB1 and DQB1 were typed in roughly 629-630 donors, DQA1 in 522, DPA1 in around 580, and DPB1 in around 440. Because of strong linkage in the cohort, five DR-DQ haplotypes were treated as single units for association and clustering. On average, around 200,000 unique TCR beta nucleotide sequences were sequenced per donor among 398 genotyped donors of the cohort, with 15% to 20% of those sequences being non-productive. Paper-wide results and their limitations: Because counts were too low, roughly 18 rarely observed V segments, including chromosome 9 orphons, were left out of the earlier analysis of some 600 of the donors. The study gave a list of 150 to 200 TCR beta chains associated with cytomegalovirus. Most CMV-associated TCR beta chains appeared to be HLA-restricted in a later analysis, and the HLA associations seemed to be driven largely by CMV exposure. A group of highly shared sequence variants was considered likely to be a technical artifact of the sequencing pipeline. A further reported finding was that TCR beta sequences accurately predicted the HLA-A and HLA-B alleles for most subjects in the first cohort. HLA typing was unavailable for some donors at each locus, so association tests used only the typed subset. In an earlier analysis of several hundred of the donors, most TCR beta V segments were observed in productive rearrangements about 87% or about 30% of the time, broadly matching IMGT annotations. A later analysis associated about 17,000 TCR beta sequences with specific HLA alleles at a false discovery rate of 0.05. In a later analysis, HLA-associated TCR beta chains were found to be more clonally expanded and to have lower generation probabilities than equally common non-associated chains. Correlated functional status among segregating V segments might reflect linkage disequilibrium, but an unknown experimental factor could not be ruled out. A few of the identified cytomegalovirus-associated TCR beta chains were confirmed in vitro to be specific for cytomegalovirus antigens. According to a later analysis, parvovirus B19, influenza, CMV and Epstein-Barr virus appeared linked to several top co-occurrence clusters. When HLA alleles, especially DR and DQ, strongly co-occurred, TCR associations were difficult to assign to individual alleles. V-gene and J-gene trimming of TCR beta chains was associated with a missense DCLRE1C variant in a later genetic analysis, and the association was replicated in an independent cohort. In a later analysis, the rate of TCR association differed among HLA loci, with DRB1 alleles having the most associated TCRs and HLA-C alleles having the fewest. Cytomegalovirus status was reported to be diagnosed by the classifier with high specificity and sensitivity in both the original and validation cohorts. The authors suggested that the approach could potentially be extended to other disease states and immunological phenotypes. CMV serostatus was the only immune exposure information available for the cohort. The cohort was sequenced for TCR beta chains only, and without alpha or paired-chain data the features that could be detected were limited. Across donors, most TCR sequences were observed very rarely, whereas some public TCRs were present in many individuals. According to a later genetic analysis, donors in an Asian-associated ancestry cluster had fewer N-insertions in productive TCRs than the roughly 670-donor mean. The presence/absence analyses assumed that sequencing depth was roughly uniform across donors, and that assumption may not be true.

Details on this clone: It lacks a known antigen. Base quality data are lacking; no much larger clone is found one base away.

The cohort comprised some 700 healthy bone marrow donors. At the time of sampling, every cohort member was nominally healthy, though immune exposures that went unrecorded were likely present. The donor tested CMV seropositive and was one of the 289 seropositive cohort members. Every donor gave a peripheral blood sample, and the peripheral blood mononuclear cells from that sample were used for TCR beta sequencing. Genomic DNA extraction from the blood cell samples was performed with the Qiagen DNeasy Blood Extraction Kit. Library method: the immunoSEQ multiplex PCR assay. For the multiplex PCR, a mixture combining 60 forward primers for TCR Vbeta segments and 13 reverse primers for TCR Jbeta segments was used. The CDR3 region of rearranged TCR beta genes was amplified from genomic DNA by a multiplex PCR assay. The amplified TCR beta libraries were sequenced on the Illumina HiSeq System as 87-base-pair reads. As for how the authors treated the data: Across the 700 or so repertoires, a later analysis counted 80 million or so unique TCR beta chains, 9 million to 14 million of which were shared by at least two donors. A nearest-neighbor algorithm error-corrected the raw reads and collapsed the reads into unique sequences, merging closely related sequences to remove PCR and sequencing errors. To assign V, D and J gene segments, CDR3 sequences were aligned to IMGT reference sequences. For a sequence to be retained, a match of at least six nucleotides was required to both a V gene segment and a J gene segment. A rearrangement was called productive if the CDR3 had no stop codons and remained in frame with V and J, and every other rearrangement was called non-productive. Following IMGT convention, CDR3 was defined as the stretch from the second conserved V-encoded cysteine to the conserved J-encoded phenylalanine. The earlier analysis of 587 of the donors excluded any sequence lacking an unambiguous match to a single V gene segment. An earlier analysis of roughly 590 of the donors called V segments functional above 56.7% productive rearrangements and segregating when the between-donor standard deviation exceeded 5%. A statistical classification framework was developed to diagnose cytomegalovirus status using the catalog of TCR beta chain sequences. A later analysis assigned V and J genes by comparing TCR nucleotide sequences with IMGT/GENE-DB human TR gene sequences. Using the TCRdist pipeline, a later analysis assigned CDR3 sequences along with most-parsimonious VDJ recombination scenarios. In a later analysis, every TCR beta chain was defined by the combination of its CDR3 amino acid sequence and its V-gene family, and reads without a unique V-gene family were dropped. As a way to deal with suspected cross-contamination and a sequencing artifact, a later analysis dropped 592 nucleotide sequences that were highly shared and had low generation probability. For each public chain, a later analysis derived a clonal expansion index from normalized ranks of inferred template counts within each repertoire. In a later analysis, generation probabilities were computed with a VDJ recombination model fitted to out-of-frame rearrangements, and the resulting probabilities were checked against IGoR. Hypergeometric tests were used in a later analysis to score TCR-TCR, TCR-HLA and TCR-CMV co-occurrence, with a repertoire-size bias correction applied to the TCR pairs. In a later analysis, false discovery rates were estimated by permuting HLA or CMV assignments 20 times. A later analysis grouped co-occurring TCRs with DBSCAN, adding TCRdist sequence similarity when clustering within HLA-allele-positive subsets. Repertoires with fewer than 30,000 or more than 120,000 public chains were left out of co-occurrence clustering, as were about five repertoires with anomalous nucleotide sharing. Not all clones reach the TCRdb copy of this immuneACCESS table, which keeps in-frame sequences only. Checked studies attribute under half of the gap to unresolved V genes and leave the rest unexplained. The V and J calls and clone size were taken over from that table, and D and trimming were inferred from the DNA. Present in this sample are 85,000 to 130,000 clones, about 77% of which were seen just once. The top ten constitute under 5.5% of the sample.

The specimen was PBMCs. This sequence originates from a woman aged 18-29 years in good health and CMV-seropositive.

The DNA sequence is given as TGTGCCAGCAGCGGGGCGAACACCATATATTTT. It specifies CASSGANTIYF. The receptor chain draws on TRBV4-2 and TRBJ1-3; the D gene is perhaps TRBD1, on 5 matching bases. CDR1 and CDR2 (LGHNA, YNFKEQ) derive from the germline V gene. The CDR3, from cysteine to phenylalanine, totals 11 residues. The CDR3 DNA has 33 bases and is translated from base 1. Deletion took 5 bases off V and 7 bases off J, with a span of 6 bases between the germline ends.